Following are 14 T cell receptor beta chains from one sample sequenced in a study of shared clonotypes between healthy human individuals. Assay: immunoSEQ multiplex PCR; the TCRdb copy retains only in-frame clones and omits some. The table shows about 510,000 clones, with about three quarters occurring only once. The sequencing sample was made of PBMCs. The receptors derive from a middle-aged woman in good health. Some clones in this sample may be carry-over from other donors' samples.

The J gene is TRBJ2-5, the V gene TRBV5-4; TRBD1 might be the D (6 bases). Germline V gene lookup returns CDR1 SGHNT and CDR2 YYREEE (reference sequence). V was trimmed by 0 bases and J by 5 bases, leaving 11 bases between them. This CDR3 region has 14 residues. The CDR3 spells CASSLGLQGETQYF. DNA for the CDR3: TGTGCCAGCAGCTTGGGCCTGCAGGGGGAGACCCAGTACTTC. The full variable domain, rest sourced from reference TRBV5-4 and TRBJ2-5, is ETGVTQSPTHLIKTRGQQVTLRCSSQSGHNTVSWYQQALGQGPQFIFQYYREEENGRGNFPPRFSGLQFPNYSSELNVNALELDDSALYLCASSLGLQGETQYFGPGTRLLVL.

The gene calls are TRBV7-2 and TRBJ2-4; TRBD2 matches 12 bases. Germline CDR1 is SGHTA and CDR2 is FQGNSA. Trimming took 4 bases from V and 7 from J; bases not matched to a gene: 14. The length of the CDR3 is 18 residues. Written as DNA, the CDR3 is TGTGCCAGCAGCTCCGCTCGGACTAGCGGGATCGGGTTGAACATTCAGTACTTC. It specifies CASSSARTSGIGLNIQYF. Filled out from reference TRBV7-2 and TRBJ2-4, the complete variable domain reads GAGVSQSPSNKVTEKGKDVELRCDPISGHTALYWYRQSLGQGLEFLIYFQGNSAPDKSGLPSDRFSAERTGGSVSTLTIQRTQQEDSAVYLCASSSARTSGIGLNIQYFGAGTRLSVL.

The V call is TRBV5-1, the J call TRBJ1-4; D not resolved. The CDR3 loop spans 14 amino acids. Trimming stripped 0 bases from V and 6 bases from J, with 9 bases between. Germline CDR1 SGHRS, CDR2 YFSETQ. The CDR3 here is CASSLATADEKLFF. The DNA of the CDR3 is TGCGCCAGCAGCTTGGCAACGGCCGATGAAAAACTGTTTTTT.

There are a few counts of this clone. The genes are TRBV28 and TRBJ1-2, with TRBD1 matching 7 bases. V lost 3 bases to trimming and J lost 11 bases; unmatched junction nucleotides: 6. CDR1 is MDHEN, CDR2 SYDVKM, per germline. CDR3 length: 12 amino acids. The CDR3 loop is CASSFPQGGYTF. In nucleotides, the CDR3 is TGTGCCAGCAGTTTTCCGCAGGGGGGTTACACCTTC.

The chain recombines TRBV6-5 with TRBJ1-5; D not resolved. This CDR3 spans 15 amino acids. The germline V and J ends were trimmed by 3 bases and 1 base, with 10 bases remaining between them. CDR1 MNHEY and CDR2 SVGAGI come from the germline V gene. The CDR3 DNA reads TGTGCCAGCAGTTATCTGGACGGGAGCAATCAGCCCCAGCATTTT. It yields the protein CASSYLDGSNQPQHF.

The rearrangement links TRBV28 to TRBJ1-5, with 10 bases that match TRBD1. The J segment lost 2 bases and the V segment lost 6 bases, leaving 7 bases of the junction unmatched. CDR1 is MDHEN, CDR2 SYDVKM, per germline. The CDR3 runs to 16 residues. The CDR3 sequence is CASSWGGTGGNQPQHF. The CDR3 DNA reads TGTGCCAGCAGCTGGGGAGGGACAGGGGGCAATCAGCCCCAGCATTTT.

The chain couples TRBV28 to TRBJ1-2; TRBD1 agrees at 10 bases. The V and J ends lost 2 bases and 4 bases, in that order; junction bases with no gene match: 10. The CDR3 covers 17 residues. Germline V gene sequence: CDR1 MDHEN, CDR2 SYDVKM. CDR3 in DNA: TGTGCCAGCAGTTTAGGTTCTGGACAGGGGGTTTTCTATGGCTACACCTTC. This sequence encodes CASSLGSGQGVFYGYTF.

The CDR3 loop is CASSVGSSGGVETQYF. Here the CDR3 DNA reads TGTGCCAGCAGCGTAGGAAGCAGCGGGGGTGTGGAGACCCAGTACTTC. The rearrangement uses TRBV9 and TRBJ2-5; 8 bases are a match to TRBD2. J gave up 5 bases and V 0 bases, and 9 bases lay outside the gene matches. The CDR3 runs to 16 residues. Germline-derived CDR1 and CDR2 are SGDLS and YYNGEE.

V and J are TRBV28 and TRBJ1-1; TRBD1 agrees at 7 bases. The CDR3 consists of 13 residues. The junction had 5 bases not matched to a gene; V was cut back by 8 bases and J by 2 bases. Germline CDR1 reads MDHEN; CDR2 reads SYDVKM. The CDR3 region is CASLDRSNTEAFF. The DNA of the CDR3 is TGTGCCAGCTTGGACAGGAGTAACACTGAAGCTTTCTTT. The complete variable domain, with remaining parts taken from reference TRBV28 and TRBJ1-1, reads DVKVTQSSRYLVKRTGEKVFLECVQDMDHENMFWYRQDPGLGLRLIYFSYDVKMKEKGDIPEGYSVSREKKERFSLILESASTNQTSMYLCASLDRSNTEAFFGQGTRLTVV.

This clone was seen a single time. The V call is TRBV19, the J call TRBJ2-1; D gene ambiguous. CDR1 LNHDA and CDR2 SQIVND come from the germline V gene (reference sequence). V lost 3 bases and J 9 bases, leaving 12 bases between the germline ends. The CDR3 runs 13 residues. The CDR3 region is CASSISENSEQFF. Here the CDR3 DNA reads TGTGCCAGTAGTATCTCGGAGAACTCTGAGCAGTTCTTC.

This chain links TRBV7-9 with TRBJ2-7, with 9 bases fitting TRBD2. Per the germline V gene, CDR1 is SEHNR and CDR2 is FQNEAQ (reference sequence). The CDR3 sequence is 16 residues long. Losses at the gene ends were 5 bases for V and 7 bases for J; bases not matched to a gene: 15. The CDR3 spells CASSPRASGIAGEQYF. The CDR3 DNA sequence: TGTGCCAGCAGCCCGCGTGCTAGCGGGATTGCGGGTGAGCAGTACTTC.

This rearrangement joins TRBV6-5 to TRBJ2-1; a possible D gene is TRBD2 (6 bases). Germline loops: CDR1 MNHEY, CDR2 SVGAGI. There are 14 residues in the CDR3. The V end lost 6 bases, the J end lost 2 bases, and 11 bases lay between the germline ends. This CDR3 reads CASRALATYNEQFF. In nucleotides, the CDR3 is TGTGCCAGCAGAGCCCTAGCGACCTACAATGAGCAGTTCTTC.

Many counts were recorded for this clone. The chain recombines TRBV28 with TRBJ2-7; 9 nucleotides line up with TRBD2. Germline CDR1 is MDHEN and CDR2 is SYDVKM. V gave up 8 bases and J gave up 4 bases; unmatched junction bases: 9. This CDR3 contains 14 residues. The CDR3 region has the DNA TGTGCCAGCCTGCCCGGGACTAGCAATTACGAGCAGTACTTC. The encoded protein is CASLPGTSNYEQYF.

The chain employs TRBV5-1 and TRBJ2-5; TRBD2 might be the D (6 bases). The germline CDR1 and CDR2 sequences are SGHRS and YFSETQ. Trimming cost V 1 base and J 9 bases, with 13 bases left between them. The CDR3 sequence is 13 residues long. The CDR3 DNA is TGCGCCAGCAGCTTGCCCGAGCGGGTGGCCCAGTACTTC. It yields the protein CASSLPERVAQYF.